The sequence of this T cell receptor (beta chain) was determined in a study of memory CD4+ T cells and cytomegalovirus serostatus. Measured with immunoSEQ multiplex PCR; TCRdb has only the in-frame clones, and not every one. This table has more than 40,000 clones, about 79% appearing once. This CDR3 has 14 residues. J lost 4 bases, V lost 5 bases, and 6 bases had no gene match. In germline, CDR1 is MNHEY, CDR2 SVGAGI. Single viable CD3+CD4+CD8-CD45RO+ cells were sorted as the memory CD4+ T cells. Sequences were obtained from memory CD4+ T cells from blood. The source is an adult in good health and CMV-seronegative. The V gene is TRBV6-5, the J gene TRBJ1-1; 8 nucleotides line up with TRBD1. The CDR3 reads CASSGGQGITEAFF. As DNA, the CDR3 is TGTGCCAGCAGTGGTGGACAGGGAATCACTGAAGCTTTCTTT.